This entry features one TCR beta chain sequence. For the second PCR, which ran for 7 to 11 cycles, a sample-barcoded 5' primer and a J-beta primer mix were used. MiXCR was run by TCRdb on the 5' RACE reads, yielding one entry per CDR3 protein. The data hold hundreds of thousands of distinct CDR3 sequences, with about half observed a single time. The data derive from a study of blood T cells in healthy people across ages. The CDR3 covers 17 residues. The V gene's germline CDR1 is SGHRS and CDR2 YFSETQ. V was clipped by 4 bases and J by 5 bases; unmatched bases: 7. This sequence was found in a man older than 75 in good health. Sequenced: blood. The genes are TRBV5-1 and TRBJ2-3; 16 nucleotides line up with TRBD2. The CDR3 sequence is CASSPGTSGGVGDTQYF. The CDR3 DNA sequence: TGCGCCAGCAGCCCAGGGACTAGCGGGGGGGTAGGAGATACGCAGTATTTT.